These 28 T cell receptor beta chains were all obtained from the same sample, sequenced in a study of blood T cells in healthy people across ages. Through a sample-barcoded 5' primer and a J-beta primer mix, a second PCR was run for roughly 6 to 12 cycles. In TCRdb, the 5' RACE reads were re-called with MiXCR into one record per CDR3 protein. The repertoire holds about 830,000 distinct CDR3 sequences, with around two thirds as singletons. The source material was blood. The receptors shown here come from a man aged 30-40 years in good health.

This rearrangement joins TRBV5-1 to TRBJ2-5; 10 nucleotides line up with TRBD2. The germline V gene encodes CDR1 SGHRS and CDR2 YFSETQ. The CDR3 extends over 16 amino acids. Trimming removed 3 bases from V and 11 bases from J; junction bases left unmatched: 16. CDR3 sequence (DNA): TGCGCCAGCAGCTCTCCCGGGACTAGCGAGGCCAATGAGCAGTACTTC. Its protein is CASSSPGTSEANEQYF.

As regards this clonotype: A much larger clone sits a single nucleotide away, making a read error possible. The chain recombines TRBV20-1 with TRBJ2-5; D remains ambiguous. CDR1 and CDR2 from the germline V gene are DFQATT and SNEGSKA (reference sequence). This CDR3 has 13 amino acids. CDR3 coding DNA: TGCGGTGCTAGAGTGGGCAGTCAAGAGACCCAGTACTTC. The encoded protein is CGARVGSQETQYF.

The gene calls are TRBV27 and TRBJ2-7; 7 bases agree with TRBD1. Trimming removed 3 bases from V and 4 bases from J; junction bases left unmatched: 6. The CDR3 contains 14 residues. Germline-derived CDR1 and CDR2 are MNHEY and SMNVEV (reference sequence). The CDR3 DNA is TGTGCCAGCAGTTTCAACACAGGGGCGTACGAGCAGTACTTC. Amino acids: CASSFNTGAYEQYF.

This clonotype turned up a few times. With a much larger clone just one base away, this may be a read error. The chain uses TRBV7-9 and TRBJ2-7; possible D gene TRBD1, 6 bases. V was clipped by 1 base and J by 3 bases, with 7 bases between them. The CDR3 has 13 residues. Germline CDR1 SEHNR, CDR2 FQNEAQ (reference sequence). CDR3 in DNA: TGTGCCAGCAGCTTAGGGACAGTCTACGAGCAGTACTTC. Protein sequence: CASSLGTVYEQYF.

The chain carries TRBV20-1 and TRBJ1-5; possible D gene TRBD1, 6 bases. The CDR3 is made up of 15 amino acids. Germline-derived CDR1 and CDR2 are DFQATT and SNEGSKA (reference sequence). V gave up 1 base and J gave up 5 bases, with 15 bases separating them. DNA for the CDR3: TGCAGTGCTAGAGGTCGCAGGGGCCTTTATCAGCCCCAGCATTTT. Its protein product is CSARGRRGLYQPQHF.

The V and J genes are TRBV6-6 and TRBJ2-1; no firm D call. Germline V gene lookup returns CDR1 MNHNY and CDR2 SVGAGI (reference sequence). The CDR3 has 17 residues. The V gene lost 6 bases and the J gene lost 0 bases, with 18 bases spanning the gap. The CDR3 sequence is CASRKSPGSSSYNEQFF. The CDR3 DNA reads TGTGCCAGCAGAAAATCGCCGGGCTCCAGCTCCTACAATGAGCAGTTCTTC.

V usage is TRBV12-3 or TRBV12-4 and J usage is TRBJ1-2; D possibly corresponds to TRBD1 (5 bases). Trimming took off 6 bases at V and 3 bases at J, with 14 bases between the two ends. This CDR3 is 14 amino acids long. The chain's CDR3 is CASSGGYGDYGYTF. The CDR3 DNA sequence: TGTGCCAGCAGCGGGGGGTACGGGGACTATGGCTACACCTTC.

This chain connects TRBV7-9 to TRBJ2-7; 9 positions match TRBD2. The CDR3 sequence is 15 residues long. Per germline, CDR1 SEHNR and CDR2 FQNEAQ (reference sequence). V lost 6 bases and J lost 3; bases outside the gene matches: 9. CDR3 residues: CASSRTIAGDYEQYF. CDR3 DNA: TGTGCCAGCAGTCGCACCATAGCGGGGGACTACGAGCAGTACTTC.

The V call is TRBV2, the J call TRBJ1-4; weak D call: TRBD1 (6 bases). The CDR3 length is 12 residues. The germline V gene has CDR1 SNHLY and CDR2 FYNNEI. V was pared by 8 bases and J by 10 bases, with 14 bases between. CDR3 nucleotide sequence: TGTGCCAGCGGACCCTCGGGGGCAAAACTGTTTTTT. It codes for CASGPSGAKLFF.

The sample holds a few counts of this clonotype. The chain combines TRBV12-3 or TRBV12-4 with TRBJ2-5; D not resolved. Trimming took 6 bases from V and 7 from J, leaving 9 bases between them. There are 11 residues in the CDR3. CDR3 coding DNA: TGTGCCAGCAGCGTAGTGGGGACCCAGTACTTC. Encoded protein: CASSVVGTQYF.

The chain uses TRBV28 and TRBJ2-5; tentatively, D is TRBD1 or TRBD2 (7 bases each). The V gene lost 5 bases and the J gene lost 2 bases, with 18 bases spanning the gap. This CDR3 region has 16 residues. CDR1 and CDR2 from the germline V gene are MDHEN and SYDVKM. The CDR3 nucleotides are TGTGCCAGCAGTCCTACAGGGGACTACCTTCAAGAGACCCAGTACTTC. It encodes CASSPTGDYLQETQYF.

The chain links TRBV10-2 to TRBJ2-1; 13 nucleotides align to TRBD2. CDR1 and CDR2 (germline): WSHSY, SAAADI. The CDR3 contains 14 residues. With 6 bases clipped from V and 5 bases from J, the junction kept 1 base outside the gene matches. CDR3 sequence reads: CASRGTSGDNEQFF. In DNA, the CDR3 is TGCGCCAGCAGAGGGACTAGCGGGGACAATGAGCAGTTCTTC.

The J gene is TRBJ2-1, the V gene TRBV29-1; D possibly corresponds to TRBD2 (5 bases). Deletions cut 3 bases from V and 8 bases from J, with 11 bases between. CDR1 is SQVTM, CDR2 ANQGSEA, per germline. This CDR3 comprises 12 residues. CDR3 DNA sequence: TGCAGCGTTGAGGAGCTTAGCGATGAGCAGTTCTTC. Translation gives CSVEELSDEQFF.

The chain has TRBV27 and TRBJ2-3; D unresolved. The CDR3 totals 13 residues. CDR1 is MNHEY, CDR2 SMNVEV, per germline (reference sequence). Between the trimmed V and J ends, which lost 2 bases and 4 bases, there was a span of 7 bases. This chain's CDR3 is CASSLSVPDTQYF. The DNA of the CDR3 is TGTGCCAGCAGTTTAAGCGTTCCAGATACGCAGTATTTT.

This rearrangement joins TRBV28 to TRBJ2-7; 9 nucleotides line up with TRBD2. CDR1 is MDHEN and CDR2 is SYDVKM in the germline V gene. The CDR3 totals 15 residues. J gave up 5 bases and V 3 bases, and 8 bases lay outside the gene matches. The CDR3, as DNA: TGTGCCAGCAGTTTCCGCGGGGGGGCGTTCGACGAGCAGTACTTC. This codes for CASSFRGGAFDEQYF. The full variable domain, completed using reference TRBV28 and TRBJ2-7, is DVKVTQSSRYLVKRTGEKVFLECVQDMDHENMFWYRQDPGLGLRLIYFSYDVKMKEKGDIPEGYSVSREKKERFSLILESASTNQTSMYLCASSFRGGAFDEQYFGPGTRLTVT.

DNA for the CDR3: TGTGCCAGCAGTTTCTCTCTATTTTCATACGAGCAGTACTTC. Protein: CASSFSLFSYEQYF. V gene TRBV27 combines with J gene TRBJ2-5, with D unresolved. The J call may be incorrect, as the DNA end agrees better with TRBJ2-7. Germline CDR1 reads MNHEY; CDR2 reads SMNVEV (reference sequence). The CDR3 sequence is 14 residues long.

A few counts support this clonotype. The gene calls are TRBV29-1 and TRBJ2-5; D is uncertain. Trimming pared 8 bases from V and 0 bases from J, leaving 10 bases between. The CDR3 loop spans 12 amino acids. Germline V CDR1 and CDR2: SQVTM, ANQGSEA. As DNA, the CDR3 is TGCAGCTCTTTCACAGACCAAGAGACCCAGTACTTC. This encodes CSSFTDQETQYF.

This clonotype was detected only a few times. This chain connects TRBV10-3 to TRBJ2-1; 7 bases are a match to TRBD1. J gave up 7 bases and V 5 bases, and 2 bases lay outside the gene matches. Germline loops: CDR1 ENHRY, CDR2 SYGVKD. The CDR3 has 12 residues. The CDR3 reads CAISIQGNEQFF. The DNA for the CDR3 is TGTGCCATCAGTATACAGGGGAATGAGCAGTTCTTC.

The V gene is TRBV6-2 or TRBV6-3, the J gene TRBJ2-1; the D gene is possibly TRBD2 (5 bases). V lost 4 bases and J lost 4, with 20 bases in between. This CDR3 has 17 amino acids. Germline CDR1 MNHEY, CDR2 SVGEGT. In nucleotides, the CDR3 is TGTGCCAGCAGTTTTCTCCAAGTAGCGAGGTGGTACAATGAGCAGTTCTTC. Protein sequence: CASSFLQVARWYNEQFF.

This clonotype was seen only a few times. This chain links TRBV7-2 with TRBJ2-3; no firm D call. The length of the CDR3 is 12 residues. CDR1 is SGHTA and CDR2 is FQGNSA in the germline V gene. The ends were cut back, 5 bases at V and 4 bases at J, with 7 bases in the middle. This CDR3 reads CASSTEADTQYF. In nucleotides, the CDR3 is TGTGCCAGCAGCACCGAGGCAGATACGCAGTATTTT.

This chain links TRBV7-6 with TRBJ2-6; 8 nucleotides line up with TRBD1. CDR3 size: 17 residues. CDR1 is SGHVS, CDR2 FNYEAQ, per germline. Trimming cost V 0 bases and J 3 bases; bases outside gene matches: 4. The chain's CDR3 is CASSLAAGGYGANVLTF. CDR3 coding DNA: TGTGCCAGCAGCTTAGCGGCAGGGGGCTATGGGGCCAACGTCCTGACTTTC. Full variable domain (outside the CDR3, taken from reference TRBV7-6 and TRBJ2-6): GAGVSQSPRYKVTKRGQDVALRCDPISGHVSLYWYRQALGQGPEFLTYFNYEAQQDKSGLPNDRFSAERPEGSISTLTIQRTEQRDSAMYRCASSLAAGGYGANVLTFGAGSRLTVL.

The chain combines TRBV18 with TRBJ2-5; TRBD1 matches at 10 bases. The DNA end is more similar to TRBJ2-7, so the J call may be wrong. CDR3 length equals 14 residues. CDR1 and CDR2 (germline): KGHSH, LQKENI. The chain's CDR3 is CASSPGQGMYEQYF. DNA of the CDR3: TGTGCCAGCTCACCGGGACAGGGGATGTACGAGCAGTACTTC.

The chain has TRBV7-9 and TRBJ2-3, with 8 bases aligning to TRBD2. The CDR3 covers 15 residues. The germline V gene has CDR1 SEHNR and CDR2 FQNEAQ (reference sequence). J lost 2 bases, V lost 5 bases, and 6 bases had no gene match. The CDR3 is CASSPREGPTDTQYF. The CDR3 DNA sequence: TGTGCCAGCAGCCCCCGGGAGGGCCCCACAGATACGCAGTATTTT.

This chain uses TRBV7-2 with TRBJ1-1; D might be TRBD1 (5 bases). CDR3 length equals 13 residues. V was trimmed by 5 bases and J by 0 bases, leaving 7 bases between them. Looked up from germline, CDR1 is SGHTA and CDR2 is FQGNSA. DNA for the CDR3: TGTGCCAGCAGCCGGGACCTGAACACTGAAGCTTTCTTT. Amino acid sequence: CASSRDLNTEAFF. The full variable domain, rest sourced from reference TRBV7-2 and TRBJ1-1, is GAGVSQSPSNKVTEKGKDVELRCDPISGHTALYWYRQSLGQGLEFLIYFQGNSAPDKSGLPSDRFSAERTGGSVSTLTIQRTQQEDSAVYLCASSRDLNTEAFFGQGTRLTVV.

In regard to this clonotype: Its ends do not fully match the called genes, so a read error is possible. The chain employs TRBV3-1 and TRBJ2-4; 9 bases line up with TRBD1. The CDR3 sequence is 14 residues long. Germline CDR1 LGHDT, CDR2 YNNKEL (reference sequence). The CDR3: CASSSRDRENIQYF. The CDR3 DNA sequence: TGTGCCAGCAGCTCGCGGGACAGGGAAAATATTCAGTACTTC.

The chain combines TRBV12-3 or TRBV12-4 with TRBJ2-3, with D perhaps TRBD1 (6 bases). V gave up 3 bases and J gave up 3 bases, with 13 bases separating them. The CDR3 is made up of 15 amino acids. The DNA of the CDR3 is TGTGCCAGCAGTTTCCAGGGGTTGAGGACAGATACGCAGTATTTT. Its protein is CASSFQGLRTDTQYF.

The chain joins TRBV6-4 to TRBJ2-7; a possible D gene is TRBD2 (5 bases). Per germline, CDR1 MRHNA and CDR2 SNTAGT. Trimming took off 6 bases at V and 7 bases at J, with 16 bases between the two ends. The CDR3 has 13 residues. The CDR3 sequence is CASSPDGIGEQYF. In DNA, the CDR3 is TGTGCCAGCAGCCCGGACGGGATTGGAGAGCAGTACTTC.

The chain recombines TRBV12-5 with TRBJ1-1; D is unclear. Germline CDR1 and CDR2: LGHNT and FRNRAP. The V and J ends lost 5 bases and 6 bases respectively, with 13 bases between them. The CDR3 spans 13 residues. The CDR3 nucleotides read TGTGCTAGTGGTACCCCAGGAGGCGCTGAAGCTTTCTTT. Encoded protein: CASGTPGGAEAFF.